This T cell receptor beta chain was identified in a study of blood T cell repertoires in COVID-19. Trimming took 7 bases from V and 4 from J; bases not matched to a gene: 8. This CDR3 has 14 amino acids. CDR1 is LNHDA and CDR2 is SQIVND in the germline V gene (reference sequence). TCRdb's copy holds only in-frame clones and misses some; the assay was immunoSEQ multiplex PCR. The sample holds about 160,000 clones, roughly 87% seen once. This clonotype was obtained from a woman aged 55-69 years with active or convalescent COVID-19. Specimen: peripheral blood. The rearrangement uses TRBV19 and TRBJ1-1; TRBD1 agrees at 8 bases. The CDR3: CASKGQGGVTEAFF. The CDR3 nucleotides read TGTGCCAGTAAAGGACAGGGAGGGGTCACTGAAGCTTTCTTT. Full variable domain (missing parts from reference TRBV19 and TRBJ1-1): DGGITQSPKYLFRKEGQNVTLSCEQNLNHDAMYWYRQDPGQGLRLIYYSQIVNDFQKGDIAEGYSVSREKKESFPLTVTSAQKNPTAFYLCASKGQGGVTEAFFGQGTRLTVV.